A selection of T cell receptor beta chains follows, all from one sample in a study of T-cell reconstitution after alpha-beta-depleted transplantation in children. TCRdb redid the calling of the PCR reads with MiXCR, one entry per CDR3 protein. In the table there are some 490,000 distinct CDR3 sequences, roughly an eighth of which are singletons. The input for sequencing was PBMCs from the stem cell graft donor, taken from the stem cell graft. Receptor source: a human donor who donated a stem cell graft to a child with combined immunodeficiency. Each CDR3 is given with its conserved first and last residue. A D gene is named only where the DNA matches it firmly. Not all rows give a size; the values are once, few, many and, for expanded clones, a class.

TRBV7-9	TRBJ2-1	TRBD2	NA	CASSLNWGTSDSEQFF	TGTGCCAGCAGCTTAAATTGGGGGACTAGCGATAGTGAGCAGTTCTTC
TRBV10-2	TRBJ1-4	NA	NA	CATFRRPNEKLFF	TGCGCCACCTTTAGACGACCTAATGAAAAACTGTTTTTT
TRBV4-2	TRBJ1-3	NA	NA	CASSQDLPRLGGNTIYF	TGTGCCAGCAGCCAAGATCTTCCGAGATTGGGTGGAAACACCATATATTTT
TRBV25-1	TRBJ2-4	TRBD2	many	CASSDGGAKNIQYF	TGTGCCAGCAGTGACGGGGGGGCCAAAAACATTCAGTACTTC
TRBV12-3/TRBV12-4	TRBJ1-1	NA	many	CASSLGLNTEAFF	TGCGCCAGCAGCTTGGGCCTGAACACTGAAGCTTTCTTT
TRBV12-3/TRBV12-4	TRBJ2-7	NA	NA	CASTAGVREVYEQYF	TGTGCCAGCACCGCCGGTGTACGGGAAGTCTACGAGCAGTACTTC
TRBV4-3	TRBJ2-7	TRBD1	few	CASSQDRAGGSYEQYF	TGCGCCAGCAGCCAAGATAGGGCAGGGGGCTCGTACGAGCAGTACTTC
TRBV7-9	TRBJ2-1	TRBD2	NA	CASSLAIVASGGQFF	TGTGCCAGCAGCTTAGCGATTGTGGCTAGCGGTGGGCAGTTCTTC
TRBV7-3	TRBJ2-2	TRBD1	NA	CASSSDRGVAGELFF	TGTGCCAGCAGCTCCGACAGGGGAGTCGCCGGGGAGCTGTTTTTT
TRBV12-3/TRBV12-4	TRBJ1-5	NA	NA	CASSLALPNQPQHF	TGTGCCAGCAGTTTAGCTCTCCCCAATCAGCCCCAGCATTTT
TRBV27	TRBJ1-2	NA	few	CASSLTGFLSNYGYTF	TGTGCCAGCAGTTTAACAGGGTTCCTCTCAAACTATGGCTACACCTTC
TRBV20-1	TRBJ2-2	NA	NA	CSARGPRADTGELFF	TGCAGTGCTAGAGGACCCAGGGCCGACACCGGGGAGCTGTTTTTT
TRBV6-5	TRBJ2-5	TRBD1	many	CASSSNRDRGRETQYF	TGTGCCAGCAGTTCCAACCGGGACAGGGGGCGAGAGACCCAGTACTTC
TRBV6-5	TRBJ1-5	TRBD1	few	CASSYFTGDQPQHF	TGTGCCAGCAGTTACTTTACAGGGGATCAGCCCCAGCATTTT
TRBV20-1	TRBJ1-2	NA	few	CSALGTAVNYGYTF	TGCAGTGCCCTAGGGACGGCGGTAAACTATGGCTACACCTTC
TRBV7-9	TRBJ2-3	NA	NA	CASSSLGVPDTQYF	TGTGCCAGCAGCTCATTGGGTGTACCAGATACGCAGTATTTT
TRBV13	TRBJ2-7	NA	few	CASSFPSEGSYEQYF	TGTGCCAGCAGCTTCCCTAGCGAGGGCTCCTACGAGCAGTACTTC
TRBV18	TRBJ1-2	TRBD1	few	CASSPFGQGPDYGYTF	TGTGCCAGCTCACCATTTGGACAGGGGCCTGACTATGGCTACACCTTC
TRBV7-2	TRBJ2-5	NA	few	CASREVGREETQYF	TGTGCCAGCAGAGAAGTTGGGCGGGAAGAGACCCAGTACTTC
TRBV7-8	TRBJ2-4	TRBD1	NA	CASSPPPGQGGAKNIQYF	TGTGCCAGCAGCCCGCCGCCGGGACAGGGGGGAGCCAAAAACATTCAGTACTTC
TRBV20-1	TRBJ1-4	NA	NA	CSATATGLINEKLFF	TGCAGTGCCACCGCTACAGGGTTGATTAATGAAAAACTGTTTTTT
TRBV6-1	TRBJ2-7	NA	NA	CASSLSPERTFEQYF	TGTGCCAGCAGTCTCTCCCCCGAAAGGACCTTCGAGCAGTACTTC
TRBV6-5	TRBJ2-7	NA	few	CASSYSPGGIYEQYF	TGTGCCAGCAGTTACTCCCCTGGGGGAATCTACGAGCAGTACTTC
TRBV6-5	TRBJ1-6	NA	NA	CASSSLGRPLHF	TGTGCCAGCAGTTCCTTGGGGAGACCCCTCCACTTT
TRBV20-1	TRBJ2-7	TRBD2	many	CSARDGTSGRPSYEQYF	TGCAGTGCTAGAGATGGGACTAGCGGCCGTCCTTCCTACGAGCAGTACTTC
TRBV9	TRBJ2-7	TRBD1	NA	CASSVGPGGSYEQYF	TGTGCCAGCAGCGTAGGGCCAGGGGGCTCCTACGAGCAGTACTTC
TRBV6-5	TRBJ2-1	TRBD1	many	CASSYPRTGRSYNEQFF	TGTGCCAGCAGTTACCCCAGGACAGGGCGCTCCTACAATGAGCAGTTCTTC
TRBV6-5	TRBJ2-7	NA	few	CASSYHFGGVDYEQYF	TGTGCCAGCAGTTATCACTTCGGGGGAGTGGACTACGAGCAGTACTTC
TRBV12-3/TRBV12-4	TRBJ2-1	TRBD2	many	CASSLAGGGNEQFF	TGTGCCAGCAGCCTAGCGGGGGGTGGGAATGAGCAGTTCTTC
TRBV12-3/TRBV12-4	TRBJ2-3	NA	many	CASTGEGLDTQYF	TGTGCCAGCACGGGGGAAGGATTGGATACGCAGTATTTT
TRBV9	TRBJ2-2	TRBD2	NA	CASSASPSGRTTGELFF	TGTGCCAGCAGCGCCAGCCCTAGCGGGAGAACCACCGGGGAGCTGTTTTTT
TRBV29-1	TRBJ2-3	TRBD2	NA	CSVVLAATDTQYF	TGCAGCGTTGTGCTAGCGGCAACAGATACGCAGTATTTT
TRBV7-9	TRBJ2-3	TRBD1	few	CASSFRTGGADTQYF	TGTGCCAGCAGCTTCCGGACAGGGGGGGCAGATACGCAGTATTTT
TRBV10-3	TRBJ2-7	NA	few	CAISELDGREYEQYF	TGTGCCATCAGTGAGTTGGACGGTCGGGAGTACGAGCAGTACTTC
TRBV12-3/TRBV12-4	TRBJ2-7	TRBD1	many	CASSAKTGGYYEQYF	TGTGCCAGCAGTGCCAAGACAGGGGGATATTACGAGCAGTACTTC
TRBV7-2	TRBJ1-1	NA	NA	CASRRGGLYTEAFF	TGTGCCAGCAGACGCGGGGGCTTATACACTGAAGCTTTCTTT
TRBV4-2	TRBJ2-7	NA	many	CASSQDSSGPGISYEQYF	TGTGCCAGCAGCCAAGATTCATCAGGGCCGGGGATCTCCTACGAGCAGTACTTC
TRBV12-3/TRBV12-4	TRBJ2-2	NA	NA	CASGLSGGGRTGELFF	TGTGCCAGCGGTTTATCAGGGGGGGGCCGAACCGGGGAGCTGTTTTTT
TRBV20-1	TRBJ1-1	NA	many	CSASPALSGSTEAFF	TGCAGTGCTAGTCCGGCTCTCTCCGGCAGCACTGAAGCTTTCTTT
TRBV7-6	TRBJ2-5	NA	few	CASRSSQGRQETQYF	TGTGCCAGCAGATCCAGCCAGGGTCGGCAAGAGACCCAGTACTTC
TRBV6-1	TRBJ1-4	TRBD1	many	CASSEDRGDEKLFF	TGTGCCAGCAGTGAGGACAGGGGGGATGAAAAACTGTTTTTT
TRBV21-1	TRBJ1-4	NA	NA	CASSKGSGDEKLFF	TGTGCCAGCAGCAAAGGATCCGGGGATGAAAAACTGTTTTTT